Listed here is a single TCR beta chain. Antigen: not known. The data belong to a study of identical twins. The study's findings and limits: Insertion counts were lower in abundant cord blood beta clonotypes, a trend that memory repertoires did not show. Analyses of zero insertions could be partly confounded by invariant MAIT and iNKT cells.

TCRdb reanalysed the 5' RACE reads using MiXCR and keeps one entry per CDR3 protein. The sample lists hundreds of thousands of distinct CDR3 sequences; 9% to 15% were seen once. This CDR3 is built from 16 residues. Germline values: CDR1 SGHDN, CDR2 FVKESK. With V trimmed by 3 bases and J by 4 bases, 10 bases remained unmatched. This same sample was also taken into another study, of yellow fever vaccine responses in identical twins.

The origin of this receptor is a woman aged 18-30 years in good health. Input material: PBMCs. The chain couples TRBV14 to TRBJ2-7, with 9 bases that match TRBD1. In DNA, the CDR3 is TGTGCCAGCAGCCAGGGGGCCGGGACAGGGTCGTACGAGCAGTACGTC. It is translated as CASSQGAGTGSYEQYV.